This T cell receptor (beta chain) was captured by sequencing in a study of blood T cell repertoires in COVID-19. Study background: The study drew acute and convalescent COVID-19 samples from the United States, Italy and Spain.

Two consecutive negative NP/OP PCR tests, clearance, or resolved symptoms defined Cohort 3 recovery. The CDR3 contains 14 residues. Per germline, CDR1 MDHEN and CDR2 SYDVKM. J was trimmed by 7 bases and V by 5 bases; bases with no gene match: 4. Generated by immunoSEQ multiplex PCR, the TCRdb table keeps only in-frame clones and is missing some. This sample carries roughly 140,000 clones, approximately 87% of them seen once, and the ten largest clones take about 11%. Sequencing was performed on PBMCs or T cells enriched from blood (not recorded which). This chain joins TRBV28 and TRBJ2-4; 11 bases agree with TRBD1. The sequence came from a man aged 55 to 70 who had recovered from COVID-19. DNA for the CDR3: TGTGCCAGCAGTCGGACAGGGGGCGAGAACATTCAGTACTTC. Amino acid sequence: CASSRTGGENIQYF.